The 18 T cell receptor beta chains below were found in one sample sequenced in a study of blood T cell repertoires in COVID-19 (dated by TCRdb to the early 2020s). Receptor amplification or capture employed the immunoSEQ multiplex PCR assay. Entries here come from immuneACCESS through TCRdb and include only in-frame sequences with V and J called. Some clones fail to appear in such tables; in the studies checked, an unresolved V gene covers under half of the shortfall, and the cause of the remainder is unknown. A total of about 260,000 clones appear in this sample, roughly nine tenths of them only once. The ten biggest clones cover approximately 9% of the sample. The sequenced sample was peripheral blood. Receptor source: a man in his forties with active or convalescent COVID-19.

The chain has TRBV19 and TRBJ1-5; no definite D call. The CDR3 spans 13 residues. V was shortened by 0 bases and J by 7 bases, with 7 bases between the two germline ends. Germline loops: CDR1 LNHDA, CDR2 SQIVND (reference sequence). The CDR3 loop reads CASSIENGQPQHF. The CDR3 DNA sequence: TGTGCCAGTAGTATAGAAAACGGGCAGCCCCAGCATTTT.

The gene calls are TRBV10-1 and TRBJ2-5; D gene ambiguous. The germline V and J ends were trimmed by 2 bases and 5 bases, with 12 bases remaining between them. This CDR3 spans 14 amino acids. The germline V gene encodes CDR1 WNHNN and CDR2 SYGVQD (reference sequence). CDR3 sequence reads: CASSEDIPGETQYF. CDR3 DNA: TGCGCCAGCAGTGAGGACATCCCCGGCGAGACCCAGTACTTC.

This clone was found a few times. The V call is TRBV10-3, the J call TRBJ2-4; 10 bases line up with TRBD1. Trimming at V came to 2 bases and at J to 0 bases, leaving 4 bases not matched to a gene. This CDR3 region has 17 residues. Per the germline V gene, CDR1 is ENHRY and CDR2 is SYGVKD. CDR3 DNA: TGTGCCATCAGTGAGGGGACAGGGGAGGGAGCCAAAAACATTCAGTACTTC. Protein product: CAISEGTGEGAKNIQYF.

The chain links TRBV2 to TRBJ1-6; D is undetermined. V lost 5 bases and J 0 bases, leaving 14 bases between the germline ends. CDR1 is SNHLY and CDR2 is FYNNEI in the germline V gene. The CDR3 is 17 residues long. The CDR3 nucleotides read TGTGCCAGCAGTTTAGACAAGGCCAGCTCCTATAATTCACCCCTCCACTTT. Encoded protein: CASSLDKASSYNSPLHF. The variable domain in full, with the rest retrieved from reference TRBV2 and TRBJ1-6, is EPEVTQTPSHQVTQMGQEVILRCVPISNHLYFYWYRQILGQKVEFLVSFYNNEISEKSEIFDDQFSVERPDGSNFTLKIRSTKLEDSAMYFCASSLDKASSYNSPLHFGNGTRLTVT.

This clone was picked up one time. The CDR3 loop reads CASRMETDRGYGYTF. The CDR3 DNA is TGTGCCAGCAGGATGGAGACGGACAGGGGTTATGGCTACACCTTC. This sequence joins TRBV28 and TRBJ1-2; 9 nucleotides align to TRBD1. Germline CDR1 MDHEN, CDR2 SYDVKM. CDR3 length: 15 residues. After removal of 6 bases from V and 5 bases from J, the junction contained 10 bases not matched to a gene.

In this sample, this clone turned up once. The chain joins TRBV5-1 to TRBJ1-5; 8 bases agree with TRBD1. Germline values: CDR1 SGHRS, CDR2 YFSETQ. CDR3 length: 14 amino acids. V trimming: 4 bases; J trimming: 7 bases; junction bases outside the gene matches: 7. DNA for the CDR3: TGCGCCAGCAGCCCTGGACAGGGTGAACAGCCCCAGCATTTT. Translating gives CASSPGQGEQPQHF.

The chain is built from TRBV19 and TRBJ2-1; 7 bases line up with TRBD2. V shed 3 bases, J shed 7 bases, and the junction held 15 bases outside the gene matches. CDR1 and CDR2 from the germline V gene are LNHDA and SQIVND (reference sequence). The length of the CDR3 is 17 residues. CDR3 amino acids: CASSILPRGTGGNEQFF. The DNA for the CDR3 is TGTGCCAGTAGTATTCTTCCCCGTGGCACCGGGGGGAATGAGCAGTTCTTC.

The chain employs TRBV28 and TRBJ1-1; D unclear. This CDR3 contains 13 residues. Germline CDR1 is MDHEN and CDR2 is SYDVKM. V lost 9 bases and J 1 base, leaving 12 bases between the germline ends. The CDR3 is CASTRSGNTEAFF. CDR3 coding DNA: TGTGCCAGTACTCGGTCGGGGAACACTGAAGCTTTCTTT.

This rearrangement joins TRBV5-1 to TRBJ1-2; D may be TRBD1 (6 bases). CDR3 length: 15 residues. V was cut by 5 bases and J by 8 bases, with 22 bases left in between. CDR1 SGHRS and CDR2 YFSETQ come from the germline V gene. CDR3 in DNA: TGCGCCAGCAGGAAAGGGACATTATTAGAAGAGGGCTACACCTTC. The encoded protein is CASRKGTLLEEGYTF.

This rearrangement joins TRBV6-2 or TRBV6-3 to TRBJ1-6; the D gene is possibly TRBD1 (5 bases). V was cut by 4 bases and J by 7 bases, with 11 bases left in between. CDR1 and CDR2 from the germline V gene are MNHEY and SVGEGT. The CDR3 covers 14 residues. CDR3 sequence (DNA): TGTGCCAGCAGTTCGGGACTGATGAATTCACCCCTCCACTTT. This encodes CASSSGLMNSPLHF.

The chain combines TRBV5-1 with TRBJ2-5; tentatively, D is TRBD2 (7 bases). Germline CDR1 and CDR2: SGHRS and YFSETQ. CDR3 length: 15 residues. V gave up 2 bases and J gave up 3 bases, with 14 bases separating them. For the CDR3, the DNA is TGCGCCAGCAGCTTAGTTGGGGGGGCTGAAGAGACCCAGTACTTC. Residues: CASSLVGGAEETQYF.

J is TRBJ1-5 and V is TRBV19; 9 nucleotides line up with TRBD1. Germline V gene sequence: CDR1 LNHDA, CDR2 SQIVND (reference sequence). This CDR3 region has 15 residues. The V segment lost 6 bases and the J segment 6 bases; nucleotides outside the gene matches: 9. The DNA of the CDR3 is TGTGCCAGTAGGACGGGACAGGGAGTTTTTCAGCCCCAGCATTTT. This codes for CASRTGQGVFQPQHF.

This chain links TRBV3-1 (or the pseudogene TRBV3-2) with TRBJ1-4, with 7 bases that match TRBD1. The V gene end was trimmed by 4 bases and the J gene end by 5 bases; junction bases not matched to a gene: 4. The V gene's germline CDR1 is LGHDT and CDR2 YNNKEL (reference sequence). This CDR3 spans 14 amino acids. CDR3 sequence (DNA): TGTGCCAGCAGCCGAACAGGGGCGAATGAAAAACTGTTTTTT. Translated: CASSRTGANEKLFF.

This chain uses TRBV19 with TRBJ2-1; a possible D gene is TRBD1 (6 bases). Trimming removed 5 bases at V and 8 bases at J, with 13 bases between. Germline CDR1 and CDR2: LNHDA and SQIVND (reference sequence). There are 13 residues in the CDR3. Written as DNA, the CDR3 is TGTGCCAGTAGTTTGGCAGGGGCCGATGAGCAGTTCTTC. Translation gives CASSLAGADEQFF.

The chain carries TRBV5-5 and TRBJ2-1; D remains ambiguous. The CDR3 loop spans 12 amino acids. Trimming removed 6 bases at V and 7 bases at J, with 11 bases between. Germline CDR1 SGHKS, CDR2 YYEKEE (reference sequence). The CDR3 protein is CASTPGTNEQFF. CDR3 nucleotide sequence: TGTGCCAGCACCCCAGGCACGAATGAGCAGTTCTTC.

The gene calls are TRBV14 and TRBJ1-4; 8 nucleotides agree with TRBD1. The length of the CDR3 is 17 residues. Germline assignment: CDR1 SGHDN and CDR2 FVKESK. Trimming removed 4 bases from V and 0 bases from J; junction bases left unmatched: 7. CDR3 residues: CASSLRQGLPTNEKLFF. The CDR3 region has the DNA TGTGCCAGCAGCCTACGACAGGGGCTACCAACTAATGAAAAACTGTTTTTT.

The CDR3 DNA reads TGTGCCAGCAGTAGAGGGACAGAGACTAACTATGGCTACACCTTC. Amino acid sequence: CASSRGTETNYGYTF. V is TRBV6-5 and J is TRBJ1-2, with 7 bases aligning to TRBD1. The CDR3 totals 15 residues. The germline V gene encodes CDR1 MNHEY and CDR2 SVGAGI. With 5 bases clipped from V and 0 bases from J, the junction kept 6 bases outside the gene matches.

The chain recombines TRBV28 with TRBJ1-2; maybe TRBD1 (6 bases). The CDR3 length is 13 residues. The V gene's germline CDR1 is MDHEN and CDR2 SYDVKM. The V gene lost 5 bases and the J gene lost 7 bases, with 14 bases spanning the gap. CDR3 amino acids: CASSGGAQSGYTF. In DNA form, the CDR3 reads TGTGCCAGCAGTGGGGGGGCTCAGAGTGGCTACACCTTC.